One and the same sample provided the 6 T cell receptor beta chains below, sequenced in a study of beta chain features in type 1 diabetes. Findings and caveats of the study: Among patients with Type 1 diabetes, TCRB CDR3s were moderately but significantly shorter in every one of the four CD4+ subsets.

Sequenced material consisted of expressed TCRB transcripts (all of the isolated RNA was reverse transcribed). Sequencing used immunoSEQ multiplex PCR; TCRdb keeps in-frame clones, though not all of them. In the table there are more than 300,000 clones, about 12% of which are singletons. For these TCRs, the target antigens are not known. The sequenced sample was naive CD4+ T cells from blood. All receptors derive from a woman between 18 and 29 years old with type 1 diabetes.

The rearrangement joins TRBV10-2 to TRBJ2-7; 14 nucleotides agree with TRBD2. The V and J ends lost 8 bases and 6 bases, in that order; junction bases with no gene match: 3. This CDR3 spans 13 amino acids. Germline CDR1 WSHSY, CDR2 SAAADI. Here the CDR3 reads CASRLAGGSEQYF. The CDR3 nucleotides are TGCGCCAGCCGACTAGCGGGGGGGAGCGAGCAGTACTTC.

The chain is built from TRBV15 and TRBJ2-1, with D perhaps matching TRBD2 (6 bases). The germline gives CDR1 LNHNV, CDR2 YYDKDF (reference sequence). Trimming removed 5 bases at V and 4 bases at J, with 18 bases between. The CDR3 covers 16 residues. CDR3 residues: CATSFEPLATYNEQFF. DNA of the CDR3: TGTGCCACCAGCTTCGAGCCACTAGCTACATACAATGAGCAGTTCTTC. Based on the CDR3 plus reference TRBV15 and TRBJ2-1, the full variable domain is DAMVIQNPRYQVTQFGKPVTLSCSQTLNHNVMYWYQQKSSQAPKLLFHYYDKDFNNEADTPDNFQSRRPNTSFCFLDIRSPGLGDTAMYLCATSFEPLATYNEQFFGPGTRLTVL.

This clone was observed a few times. One end of the junction fails to match germline, which may point to a read error. The chain couples TRBV14 to TRBJ1-1; no clear D gene. CDR1 and CDR2 from the germline V gene are SGHDN and FVKESK. The CDR3 totals 9 residues. CDR3 amino acids: CASSPPPQF. CDR3 nucleotides: TGTGCCAGCAGCCCCCCGCCCCAGTTT.

This clone was detected only a few times. This sequence joins TRBV11-2 and TRBJ2-3, with a tentative D call TRBD1 (5 bases). Trimming cost V 5 bases and J 4 bases, with 13 bases left between them. CDR1 and CDR2 from the germline V gene are SGHAT and FQNNGV. The CDR3 contains 14 residues. The CDR3 DNA reads as TGTGCCAGCAGCGCATCCCAGGGTGCAGATACGCAGTATTTT. This sequence encodes CASSASQGADTQYF.

The chain has TRBV5-6 and TRBJ2-2; the D is unclear. Germline lookup yields CDR1 SGHDT and CDR2 YYEEEE. The CDR3 length is 13 residues. The ends were cut back, 4 bases at V and 0 bases at J, with 4 bases in the middle. The CDR3 loop reads CASSPPNTGELFF. The CDR3 DNA reads as TGTGCCAGCAGCCCTCCGAACACCGGGGAGCTGTTTTTT.

This clone has only a few counts. The CDR3 DNA reads as TGTGCCAGCAGGTGGACAGGGGGCGAACAGCCCCAGCATTTT. Residues: CASRWTGGEQPQHF. V gene TRBV2 combines with J gene TRBJ1-5; 11 bases are a match to TRBD1. V gave up 6 bases and J gave up 7 bases; unmatched junction bases: 5. CDR3 length equals 14 residues. Germline-derived CDR1 and CDR2 are SNHLY and FYNNEI.